The 13 T cell receptor beta chains reported below all come from one sample, sequenced in a study of blood T cell repertoires in COVID-19. Profiled with immunoSEQ multiplex PCR; TCRdb holds only in-frame clones, not every one. This table holds more than 65,000 clones, approximately 88% found once. Specimen: peripheral blood. These receptors were obtained from a human donor in a cohort sampled during active COVID-19.

This clone was counted a single time. The gene calls are TRBV2 and TRBJ2-7, with 11 bases aligning to TRBD1. CDR3 length: 15 amino acids. CDR1 and CDR2 (germline): SNHLY, FYNNEI. Losses at the gene ends were 6 bases for V and 6 bases for J; bases not matched to a gene: 10. CDR3 in DNA: TGTGCCAGCAGACAAGGACAGGGGGCGTTTTCCGAGCAGTACTTC. Protein sequence: CASRQGQGAFSEQYF.

This clone has just one count. The chain is built from TRBV6-5 and TRBJ1-2; D not resolved. V lost 7 bases to trimming and J lost 6 bases, with 9 bases between them. There are 11 residues in the CDR3. The germline gives CDR1 MNHEY, CDR2 SVGAGI. CDR3 nucleotides: TGTGCCAGCAACAACAAGAATGGCTACACCTTC. It codes for CASNNKNGYTF.

The rearrangement links TRBV5-1 to TRBJ1-1; TRBD1 might be the D (6 bases). Germline values: CDR1 SGHRS, CDR2 YFSETQ. CDR3 size: 16 residues. With 4 bases removed from V and 0 bases from J, the gap between germline ends came to 16 bases. CDR3 nucleotide sequence: TGCGCCAGCAGCCTCGGTTATGGACAGATGAACACTGAAGCTTTCTTT. Translation: CASSLGYGQMNTEAFF.

The DNA for the CDR3 is TGTGCCAGCAGCGCCACTGGACAGATAAACTATGGCTACACCTTC. Translated: CASSATGQINYGYTF. The chain joins TRBV7-2 to TRBJ1-2, with TRBD1 as a possible D gene (6 bases). The CDR3 runs to 15 residues. The germline V gene has CDR1 SGHTA and CDR2 FQGNSA. With 5 bases removed from V and 2 bases from J, the gap between germline ends came to 15 bases.

The chain combines TRBV5-8 with TRBJ1-1, with D unclear. CDR1 and CDR2 from the germline V gene are SGHTS and YDEGEE. V was trimmed by 0 bases and J by 6 bases, leaving 6 bases between them. The CDR3 is 12 amino acids. The CDR3 is CASSLVRAEAFF. The CDR3 region has the DNA TGTGCCAGCAGCTTGGTGAGGGCTGAAGCTTTCTTT.

This chain links TRBV6-1 with TRBJ1-5; D might be TRBD1 (5 bases). Germline loops: CDR1 MNHNS, CDR2 SASEGT. Trimming shortened V by 0 bases and J by 4 bases, and 13 bases separated the two germline ends. This CDR3 spans 16 amino acids. The CDR3 DNA reads as TGTGCCAGCAGTGAAGCGCTCAAGGGGCCAAATCAGCCCCAGCATTTT. Protein sequence: CASSEALKGPNQPQHF.

This sequence joins TRBV12-3 or TRBV12-4 and TRBJ2-5; no clear D. The CDR3 runs 12 residues. Deletions cut 6 bases from V and 5 bases from J, with 10 bases between. The CDR3 DNA follows: TGTGCCAGCAGCTTTATCCGTGAGACCCAGTACTTC. Its protein product is CASSFIRETQYF.

This clone turned up a few times. CDR3 sequence (DNA): TGTGCCAGTAGTATTCAGGGTCGCTCCTACGAGCAGTACTTC. Translation gives CASSIQGRSYEQYF. The chain recombines TRBV19 with TRBJ2-7, with D perhaps matching TRBD1 (5 bases). The CDR3 is 14 amino acids. Trimming took 3 bases from V and 0 from J, leaving 9 bases between them. Germline lookup yields CDR1 LNHDA and CDR2 SQIVND (reference sequence). Drawing the rest from reference TRBV19 and TRBJ2-7, the complete variable domain is DGGITQSPKYLFRKEGQNVTLSCEQNLNHDAMYWYRQDPGQGLRLIYYSQIVNDFQKGDIAEGYSVSREKKESFPLTVTSAQKNPTAFYLCASSIQGRSYEQYFGPGTRLTVT.

V usage is TRBV28 and J usage is TRBJ1-2; D is unclear. The CDR3 runs to 12 residues. The V gene lost 7 bases and the J gene lost 7 bases, with 13 bases spanning the gap. CDR1 and CDR2 from the germline V gene are MDHEN and SYDVKM. CDR3 region: CASIERLGGYTF. CDR3 bases: TGTGCCAGCATTGAAAGACTAGGTGGCTACACCTTC.

The CDR3 protein is CASRPDGRADTQYF. In DNA, the CDR3 is TGTGCCAGCAGACCCGATGGGAGGGCAGATACGCAGTATTTT. This rearrangement joins TRBV2 to TRBJ2-3; 7 nucleotides align to TRBD2. Germline V gene lookup returns CDR1 SNHLY and CDR2 FYNNEI. The CDR3 has 14 residues. V was clipped by 6 bases and J by 4 bases; unmatched bases: 7. The full variable domain, in which reference TRBV2 and TRBJ2-3 provide the parts outside the CDR3, is EPEVTQTPSHQVTQMGQEVILRCVPISNHLYFYWYRQILGQKVEFLVSFYNNEISEKSEIFDDQFSVERPDGSNFTLKIRSTKLEDSAMYFCASRPDGRADTQYFGPGTRLTVL.

The chain carries TRBV18 and TRBJ1-4, with TRBD1 matching over 7 bases. The CDR3 runs 13 residues. Germline CDR1 reads KGHSH; CDR2 reads LQKENI. V shed 4 bases and J 8 bases; nucleotides not matched to a gene: 4. The chain's CDR3 is CASSRGGNEKLFF. The CDR3 bases are TGTGCCAGCTCACGAGGGGGCAACGAAAAACTGTTTTTT.

Concerning this clone itself: The sample contains more than one DNA sequence encoding this CDR3. This rearrangement joins TRBV18 to TRBJ1-2, with 7 bases matching TRBD1. The CDR3 is 14 amino acids. V lost 6 bases, J lost 0 bases, and 4 bases stayed unmatched. The germline gives CDR1 KGHSH, CDR2 LQKENI. In nucleotides, the CDR3 is TGTGCCAGCTCCCCCGGACAGGCTAACTATGGCTACACCTTC. Protein sequence: CASSPGQANYGYTF.

This chain links TRBV29-1 with TRBJ2-7; 12 bases line up with TRBD2. Germline V gene data show CDR1 as SQVTM and CDR2 as ANQGSEA. J gave up 0 bases and V 4 bases, and 7 bases lay outside the gene matches. CDR3 length equals 16 residues. CDR3 protein: CSVGGLAGGNSYEQYF. CDR3 DNA: TGCAGCGTTGGAGGGCTAGCGGGGGGGAACTCCTACGAGCAGTACTTC.